This TCR beta chain was recorded in a study of cytomegalovirus exposure and HLA in healthy donors. The junction had 4 bases not matched to a gene; V was cut back by 3 bases and J by 0 bases. CDR3 size: 15 residues. Germline loops: CDR1 LNHDA, CDR2 SQIVND (reference sequence). The assay was immunoSEQ multiplex PCR, and TCRdb's table has in-frame clones only and misses some. The sample has tens of thousands of clones; approximately 90% are singletons. Study-level results: Many donors carried some public TCRs, although rarity characterized most TCR sequences. First-cohort TCR clusters were later found to tend to co-occur in the roughly 130 validation repertoires.

The sample holds one count of this clone. Its antigen is as yet unknown. This chain uses TRBV19 with TRBJ1-2; 7 nucleotides agree with TRBD1. Sequences were obtained from PBMCs. This sequence originates from a man aged 25 to 45 in good health and CMV-seronegative. The CDR3 DNA reads TGTGCCAGTAGTATGACCGGGACAGCTAACTATGGCTACACCTTC. Residues: CASSMTGTANYGYTF.